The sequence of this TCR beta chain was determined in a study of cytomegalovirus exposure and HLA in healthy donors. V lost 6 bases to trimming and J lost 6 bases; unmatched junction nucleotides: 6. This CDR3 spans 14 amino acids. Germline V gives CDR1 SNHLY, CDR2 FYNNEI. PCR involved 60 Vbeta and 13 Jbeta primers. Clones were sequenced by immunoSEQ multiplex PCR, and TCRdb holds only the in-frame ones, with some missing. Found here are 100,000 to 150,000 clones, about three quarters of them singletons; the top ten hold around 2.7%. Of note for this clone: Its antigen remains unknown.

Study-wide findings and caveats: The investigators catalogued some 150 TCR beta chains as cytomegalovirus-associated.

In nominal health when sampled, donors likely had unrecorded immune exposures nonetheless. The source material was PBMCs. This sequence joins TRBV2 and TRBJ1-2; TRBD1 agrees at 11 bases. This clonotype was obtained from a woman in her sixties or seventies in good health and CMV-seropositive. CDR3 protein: CASRDGQGADGYTF. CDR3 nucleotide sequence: TGTGCCAGCAGGGATGGACAGGGGGCTGATGGCTACACCTTC.